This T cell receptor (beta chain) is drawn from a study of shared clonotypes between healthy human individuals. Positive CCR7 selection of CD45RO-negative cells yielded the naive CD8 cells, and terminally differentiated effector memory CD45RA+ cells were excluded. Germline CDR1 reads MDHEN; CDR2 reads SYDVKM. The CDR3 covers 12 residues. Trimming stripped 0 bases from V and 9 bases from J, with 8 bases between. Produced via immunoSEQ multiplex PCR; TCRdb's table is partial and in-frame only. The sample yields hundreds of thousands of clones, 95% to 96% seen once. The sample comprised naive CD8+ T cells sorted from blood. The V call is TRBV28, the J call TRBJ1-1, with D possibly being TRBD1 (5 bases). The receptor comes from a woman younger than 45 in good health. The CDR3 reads CASSLWVGQAFF. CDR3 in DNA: TGTGCCAGCAGTTTATGGGTGGGGCAAGCTTTCTTT.